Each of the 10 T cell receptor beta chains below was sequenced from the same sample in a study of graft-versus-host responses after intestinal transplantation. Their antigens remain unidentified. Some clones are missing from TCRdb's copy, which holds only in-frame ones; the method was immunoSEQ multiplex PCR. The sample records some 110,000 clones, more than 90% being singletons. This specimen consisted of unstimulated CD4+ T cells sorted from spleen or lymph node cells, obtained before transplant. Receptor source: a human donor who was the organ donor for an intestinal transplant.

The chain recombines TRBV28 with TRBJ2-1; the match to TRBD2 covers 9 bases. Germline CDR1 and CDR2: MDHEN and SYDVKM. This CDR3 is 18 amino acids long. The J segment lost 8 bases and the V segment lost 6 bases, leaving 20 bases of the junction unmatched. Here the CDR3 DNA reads TGTGCCAGCAGCCGTCGTCTTTATGCGGGAGGGCCACGCTATGAGCAGTTCTTC. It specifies CASSRRLYAGGPRYEQFF.

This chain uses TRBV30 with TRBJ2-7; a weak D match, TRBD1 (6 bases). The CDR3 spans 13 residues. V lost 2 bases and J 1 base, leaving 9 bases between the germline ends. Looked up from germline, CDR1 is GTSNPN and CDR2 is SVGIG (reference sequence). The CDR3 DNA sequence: TGTGCCTGGAGTCTGGGGGCTTCCTACGAGCAGTACTTC. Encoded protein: CAWSLGASYEQYF.

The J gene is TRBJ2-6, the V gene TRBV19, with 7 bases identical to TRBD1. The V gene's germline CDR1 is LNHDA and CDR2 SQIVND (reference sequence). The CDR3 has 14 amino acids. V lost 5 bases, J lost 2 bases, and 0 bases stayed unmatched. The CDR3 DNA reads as TGTGCCAGTAGTGACAGGGCTGGGGCCAACGTCCTGACTTTC. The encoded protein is CASSDRAGANVLTF.

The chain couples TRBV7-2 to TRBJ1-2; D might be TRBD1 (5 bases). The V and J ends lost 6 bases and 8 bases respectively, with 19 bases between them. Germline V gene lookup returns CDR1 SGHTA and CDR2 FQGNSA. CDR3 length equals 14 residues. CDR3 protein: CASSPITGLGGYTF. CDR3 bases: TGTGCCAGCAGTCCTATTACAGGCCTCGGGGGCTACACCTTC.

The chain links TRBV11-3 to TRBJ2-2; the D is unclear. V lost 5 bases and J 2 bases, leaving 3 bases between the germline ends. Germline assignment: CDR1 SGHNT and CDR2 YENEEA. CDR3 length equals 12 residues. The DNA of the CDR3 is TGTGCCAGCAGCCCTAACACCGGGGAGCTGTTTTTT. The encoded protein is CASSPNTGELFF. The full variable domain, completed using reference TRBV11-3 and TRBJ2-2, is EAGVVQSPRYKIIEKKQPVAFWCNPISGHNTLYWYLQNLGQGPELLIRYENEEAVDDSQLPKDRFSAERLKGVDSTLKIQPAELGDSAVYLCASSPNTGELFFGEGSRLTVL.

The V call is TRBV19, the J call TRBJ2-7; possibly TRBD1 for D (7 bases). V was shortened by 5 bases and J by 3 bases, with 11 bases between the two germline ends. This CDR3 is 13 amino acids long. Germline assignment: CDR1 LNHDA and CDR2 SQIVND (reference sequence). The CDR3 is CASSGRDSYEQYF. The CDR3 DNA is TGTGCCAGTAGTGGGCGGGACAGCTACGAGCAGTACTTC.

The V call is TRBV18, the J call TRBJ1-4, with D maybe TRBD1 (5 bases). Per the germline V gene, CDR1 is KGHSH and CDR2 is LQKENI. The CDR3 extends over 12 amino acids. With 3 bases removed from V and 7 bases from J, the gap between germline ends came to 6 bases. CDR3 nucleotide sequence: TGTGCCAGCTCACCCGGGACTGAAAAACTGTTTTTT. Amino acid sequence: CASSPGTEKLFF.

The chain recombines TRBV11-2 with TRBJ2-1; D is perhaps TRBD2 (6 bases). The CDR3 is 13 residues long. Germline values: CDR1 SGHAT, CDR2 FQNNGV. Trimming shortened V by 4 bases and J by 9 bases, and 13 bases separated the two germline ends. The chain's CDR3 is CASSWGLSREQFF. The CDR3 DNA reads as TGTGCCAGCAGCTGGGGACTTAGCCGTGAGCAGTTCTTC.

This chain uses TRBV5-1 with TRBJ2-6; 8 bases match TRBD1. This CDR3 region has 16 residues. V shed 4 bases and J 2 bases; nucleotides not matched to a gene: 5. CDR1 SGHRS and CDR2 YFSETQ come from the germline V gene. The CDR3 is CASSETGVPGANVLTF. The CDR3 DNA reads TGCGCCAGCAGCGAGACAGGGGTACCTGGGGCCAACGTCCTGACTTTC.

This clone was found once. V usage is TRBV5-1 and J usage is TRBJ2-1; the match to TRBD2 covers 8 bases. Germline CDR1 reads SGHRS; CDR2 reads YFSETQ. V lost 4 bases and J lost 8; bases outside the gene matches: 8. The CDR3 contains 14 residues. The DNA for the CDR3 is TGCGCCAGCAGCGCCGAACTAGCGGTAGATGAGCAGTTCTTC. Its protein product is CASSAELAVDEQFF.